These 15 T cell receptor beta chains were all obtained from the same sample, sequenced in a study of shared clonotypes between healthy human individuals. The data were produced by immunoSEQ multiplex PCR, yet TCRdb's version contains in-frame clones alone and is incomplete. The data show about 1.1 million clones, approximately 75% seen once. Material for sequencing was memory CD4+ T cells from PBMCs. The subset: CD45RA-negative fraction. The receptors originated from a man aged 18-30 years in good health. Some clones in this sample may be carry-over from other donors' samples.

This clone occurred once. This chain joins TRBV7-9 and TRBJ2-3, with D perhaps TRBD2 (6 bases). V was trimmed by 5 bases and J by 0 bases, leaving 12 bases between them. The length of the CDR3 is 15 residues. Germline CDR1 reads SEHNR; CDR2 reads FQNEAQ (reference sequence). Written as DNA, the CDR3 is TGTGCCAGCAGCACGGGACTGACTAGCACAGATACGCAGTATTTT. Protein sequence: CASSTGLTSTDTQYF.

The chain carries TRBV9 and TRBJ2-1; TRBD2 is a possible D gene (6 bases). Trimming removed 2 bases at V and 8 bases at J, with 17 bases between. Germline CDR1 reads SGDLS; CDR2 reads YYNGEE. CDR3 size: 15 residues. The CDR3 region has the DNA TGTGCCAGCAGCGTTGGACCTAGCGCTGGGGATGAGCAGTTCTTC. Its translation: CASSVGPSAGDEQFF.

This chain links TRBV6-1 with TRBJ2-7, with TRBD1 as a possible D gene (5 bases). This CDR3 is 13 amino acids long. Germline V lookup: CDR1 MNHNS, CDR2 SASEGT. V dropped 5 bases and J dropped 2 bases, with 10 bases sitting between them. The CDR3 DNA follows: TGTGCCAGCAGTCGGACACTCACCTACGAGCAGTACTTC. It specifies CASSRTLTYEQYF.

This chain connects TRBV11-2 to TRBJ1-3, with D perhaps matching TRBD1 (6 bases). The CDR3 is 15 residues long. Germline CDR1 SGHAT, CDR2 FQNNGV. V lost 5 bases and J lost 3, with 14 bases in between. CDR3 sequence: CASSHIQGGGNTIYF. The CDR3 DNA is TGTGCCAGCAGCCACATACAGGGCGGTGGAAACACCATATATTTT.

This chain links TRBV6-1 with TRBJ2-2, with D possibly TRBD1 on 6 matching bases. From germline, CDR1 is MNHNS and CDR2 SASEGT. CDR3 length equals 15 residues. V was shortened by 8 bases and J by 0 bases, with 13 bases between the two germline ends. The CDR3 sequence: CASGGVTANTGELFF. The CDR3, as DNA: TGTGCCAGCGGGGGCGTTACTGCGAACACCGGGGAGCTGTTTTTT.

This clone was counted between two and nine times. This chain links TRBV27 with TRBJ2-5; D assignment may be TRBD1 or TRBD2 (5 bases each). This CDR3 is 14 amino acids long. Germline CDR1 reads MNHEY; CDR2 reads SMNVEV (reference sequence). The V and J ends lost 5 bases and 2 bases respectively, with 12 bases between them. The CDR3 region is CASSGAGSQETQYF. The CDR3 DNA reads as TGTGCCAGCAGTGGGGCGGGTTCTCAAGAGACCCAGTACTTC.

This clone was detected only a few times. The rearrangement uses TRBV7-2 and TRBJ2-5; 11 bases are a match to TRBD2. This CDR3 region has 15 residues. Germline V CDR1 and CDR2: SGHTA, FQGNSA. The ends lost 3 bases at V and 4 bases at J; junction bases unmatched: 4. CDR3 coding DNA: TGTGCCAGCAGCTTTAGCGGGAGGGCCGGAGAGACCCAGTACTTC. Protein: CASSFSGRAGETQYF.

The rearrangement uses TRBV6-6 and TRBJ2-2, with 12 bases matching TRBD2. V shed 5 bases, J shed 1 base, and the junction held 2 bases outside the gene matches. This CDR3 spans 16 amino acids. CDR1 and CDR2 from the germline V gene are MNHNY and SVGAGI (reference sequence). The CDR3 is CASSPTSGRNTGELFF. CDR3 sequence (DNA): TGTGCCAGCAGTCCGACTAGCGGGAGGAACACCGGGGAGCTGTTTTTT.

This clone was observed a handful of times. The chain links TRBV4-1 to TRBJ2-7; 10 positions agree with TRBD2. CDR3 length: 14 residues. From germline, CDR1 is MGHRA and CDR2 YSYEKL. V shed 4 bases, J shed 3 bases, and the junction held 3 bases outside the gene matches. CDR3 DNA: TGCGCCAGCAGCCTACTAGCGGGAAGCTACGAGCAGTACTTC. Its translation: CASSLLAGSYEQYF.

V gene TRBV9 combines with J gene TRBJ2-3; 8 nucleotides align to TRBD2. Looked up from germline, CDR1 is SGDLS and CDR2 is YYNGEE. The CDR3 loop spans 16 amino acids. Unmatched junction bases numbered 13, after V lost 4 bases and J lost 6 bases. The CDR3, as DNA: TGTGCCAGCAGCCCCCGGACTAGCAGCCGCTGGGATACGCAGTATTTT. Translation gives CASSPRTSSRWDTQYF.

V and J are TRBV10-3 and TRBJ2-7; a possible D gene is TRBD2 (6 bases). The CDR3 length is 13 residues. V was clipped by 8 bases and J by 5 bases, with 16 bases between them. Germline-derived CDR1 and CDR2 are ENHRY and SYGVKD. The CDR3: CAIQLGGNNEQYF. The CDR3 DNA reads TGTGCCATCCAGTTAGGAGGGAACAACGAGCAGTACTTC.

Concerning this clone itself: This CDR3 is also generated by other DNA sequences in the sample. The chain combines TRBV7-3 with TRBJ2-1; no definite D call. The CDR3 runs 13 residues. The V end was cut by 5 bases, the J end by 5 bases, with 10 bases between. The germline V gene encodes CDR1 SGHTA and CDR2 FQGTGA. The CDR3 sequence: CASSLTGNNEQFF. Here the CDR3 DNA reads TGTGCCAGCAGCCTCACTGGAAACAATGAGCAGTTCTTC.

This clone occurred a few times. The chain employs TRBV29-1 and TRBJ1-2; a possible D gene is TRBD1 (5 bases). Per germline, CDR1 SQVTM and CDR2 ANQGSEA. The CDR3 spans 14 residues. Trimming removed 1 base at V and 4 bases at J, with 13 bases between. The CDR3 DNA is TGCAGCGTTGAAGCTCGGGGGTTGTTCTATGGCTACACCTTC. This sequence encodes CSVEARGLFYGYTF.

The table lists this clone with a count of one. The chain carries TRBV18 and TRBJ1-5; D might be TRBD1 (5 bases). The CDR3 totals 18 residues. Germline CDR1 is KGHSH and CDR2 is LQKENI. V lost 3 bases, J lost 2 bases, and 20 bases lay in between. In DNA, the CDR3 is TGTGCCAGCTCACCCTGGAGGGGCGCAAACGGGGGCAATCAGCCCCAGCATTTT. Its protein is CASSPWRGANGGNQPQHF. The whole variable domain, remainder taken from reference TRBV18 and TRBJ1-5, is NAGVMQNPRHLVRRRGQEARLRCSPMKGHSHVYWYRQLPEEGLKFMVYLQKENIIDESGMPKERFSAEFPKEGPSILRIQQVVRGDSAAYFCASSPWRGANGGNQPQHFGDGTRLSIL.

J is TRBJ2-5 and V is TRBV5-4, with 9 bases fitting TRBD1. Germline V gene lookup returns CDR1 SGHNT and CDR2 YYREEE (reference sequence). The CDR3 covers 16 residues. V shed 1 base and J 7 bases; nucleotides not matched to a gene: 11. Here the CDR3 DNA reads TGTGCCAGCAGCTTGCCCGGACAGGGGTCAGCGGTGACCCAGTACTTC. It codes for CASSLPGQGSAVTQYF.